What follows is one T cell receptor (beta chain) and its context. Its antigen remains unidentified. The data originate from a study of brain T cells in children with intractable seizures. Study-wide results and caveats: Absence of clones before surgery may stem from lower sequencing depth.

Clones were read by immunoSEQ multiplex PCR, and TCRdb kept only the in-frame ones, dropping some. The sample shows over 95,000 clones, 90% to 95% of them seen only once. CDR1 is SEHNR, CDR2 FQNEAQ, per germline (reference sequence). The V segment lost 4 bases and the J segment 2 bases; nucleotides outside the gene matches: 7. The CDR3 consists of 17 residues. The sequence derives from a boy younger than two with hemimegalencephaly and intractable seizures. V is TRBV7-9 and J is TRBJ2-1, with 11 bases fitting TRBD2. Sequenced here: peripheral blood, sampled at surgery. CDR3: CASSSLAGGPPYNEQFF. CDR3 nucleotide sequence: TGTGCCAGCAGCTCATTAGCGGGAGGGCCCCCCTACAATGAGCAGTTCTTC.